This entry features one TCR beta chain sequence. Trimming at V came to 3 bases and at J to 2 bases, leaving 5 bases not matched to a gene. This CDR3 contains 15 residues. Germline V lookup: CDR1 SGDLS, CDR2 YYNGEE. This sample stems from a study of blood T cell repertoires in COVID-19. Study information: Acute and convalescent COVID-19 specimens originated in the United States, Italy and Spain. PBMCs, B-cell-depleted T cells, or T cells were the source of the cDNA or gDNA that made up the material.

Authors' methods: Reference gene primer amplification gave estimated nucleated cell counts. Sequenced by immunoSEQ multiplex PCR; TCRdb stores in-frame clones only, minus some. The V and J calls and clone size come from that table; D and trimming were worked out from the DNA. The repertoire has a few hundred thousand clones, approximately 80% of them found once; the top ten carry less than 11%. The sequencing input was peripheral blood. The chain recombines TRBV9 with TRBJ2-7; the match to TRBD1 covers 10 bases. The receptor's source is a woman of 80 years or more with acute or convalescent COVID-19. The CDR3 DNA reads as TGTGCCAGCAGCGCCGGGACAGGGGAAGCCTACGAGCAGTACTTC. It yields the protein CASSAGTGEAYEQYF. Using reference TRBV9 and TRBJ2-7 for the parts outside the CDR3, the full variable domain is DSGVTQTPKHLITATGQRVTLRCSPRSGDLSVYWYQQSLDQGLQFLIQYYNGEERAKGNILERFSAQQFPDLHSELNLSSLELGDSALYFCASSAGTGEAYEQYFGPGTRLTVT.